The clone carrying this T cell receptor beta chain was counted between two and nine times. Its cognate antigen is unknown. The sample originates from a study of cytomegalovirus exposure and HLA in healthy donors. Broader study findings: Presence/absence analysis assumed near-uniform sequencing depth across donors.

The PCR was carried out with 60 Vbeta primers and 13 Jbeta primers. Sequencing was performed with immunoSEQ multiplex PCR; in TCRdb, only in-frame clones are kept and a portion is missing. The sample holds 150,000 to 200,000 clones, roughly three quarters seen once. Looked up from germline, CDR1 is SGHTS and CDR2 is YDEGEE. V was clipped by 4 bases and J by 2 bases; unmatched bases: 5. This CDR3 spans 15 amino acids. Source material: PBMCs. The sequence was obtained from a woman aged 45-65 years in good health and CMV-seropositive. V is TRBV5-8 and J is TRBJ2-1, with TRBD2 matching 8 bases. CDR3: CASSLERGTYNEQFF. CDR3 DNA: TGTGCCAGCAGCCTAGAGCGGGGGACCTACAATGAGCAGTTCTTC.